Below, 30 T cell receptor beta chains from the same sample are listed, as sequenced in a study of T cells after yellow fever vaccination. TCRdb reprocessed the 5' RACE reads with MiXCR, giving one entry per CDR3 protein. Of around 72,000 distinct CDR3 sequences listed, around 7.8% are singletons. The source material was CD8+ T cells sorted from PBMCs, sampled 10 days after the first yellow fever vaccination. These receptors all come from a man between 18 and 35 years old who received the YFV17D yellow fever vaccine.

This clonotype appeared many times. This chain connects TRBV9 to TRBJ2-7, with TRBD1 identical over 10 bases. V shed 0 bases, J shed 1 base, and the junction held 4 bases outside the gene matches. Germline V gene sequence: CDR1 SGDLS, CDR2 YYNGEE. The CDR3 length is 16 residues. CDR3 coding DNA: TGTGCCAGCAGCGTAGGGGGACAGGGGACTTCCTACGAGCAGTACTTC. Its protein product is CASSVGGQGTSYEQYF.

This clonotype occurred many times. The genes are TRBV29-1 and TRBJ1-1, with 9 bases matching TRBD1. Germline loops: CDR1 SQVTM, CDR2 ANQGSEA. The CDR3 spans 13 residues. The V gene end was trimmed by 6 bases and the J gene end by 6 bases; junction bases not matched to a gene: 8. The CDR3 spells CSVWGQGGSEAFF. CDR3 coding DNA: TGCAGCGTGTGGGGACAGGGTGGGTCTGAAGCTTTCTTT. Full variable domain (missing parts from reference TRBV29-1 and TRBJ1-1): SAVISQKPSRDICQRGTSLTIQCQVDSQVTMMFWYRQQPGQSLTLIATANQGSEATYESGFVIDKFPISRPNLTFSTLTVSNMSPEDSSIYLCSVWGQGGSEAFFGQGTRLTVV.

This clonotype was counted a few times. The V call is TRBV7-9, the J call TRBJ1-6, with a weak D call TRBD1 (5 bases). Germline V CDR1 and CDR2: SEHNR, FQNEAQ (reference sequence). This CDR3 comprises 13 residues. V was pared by 4 bases and J by 7 bases, with 8 bases between. The CDR3 DNA reads TGTGCCAGCAGCTCCCCAGGGAATTCACCCCTCCACTTT. Protein sequence: CASSSPGNSPLHF.

This clonotype was seen only a few times. This rearrangement joins TRBV5-4 to TRBJ2-1; the D gene could be TRBD1 or TRBD2 (5 bases each). Trimming removed 5 bases at V and 7 bases at J, with 13 bases between. Germline V gene data show CDR1 as SGHNT and CDR2 as YYREEE (reference sequence). This CDR3 is built from 13 residues. This CDR3 is CASRSGPGNEQFF. CDR3 in DNA: TGTGCCAGCAGGTCGGGGCCTGGGAATGAGCAGTTCTTC.

The sample holds many counts of this clonotype. CDR3 in DNA: TGTGCCAGCAGTTACAGGGATTTAGTTCGGTTCTTC. It codes for CASSYRDLVRFF. The rearrangement uses TRBV6-6 and TRBJ2-1; no clear D. V lost 2 bases and J lost 15, with 14 bases in between. Germline V gene sequence: CDR1 MNHNY, CDR2 SVGAGI (reference sequence). The CDR3 is 12 residues long.

This clonotype was counted at least ten times. This rearrangement joins TRBV7-2 to TRBJ2-3; 9 bases line up with TRBD2. The CDR3 covers 18 residues. From germline, CDR1 is SGHTA and CDR2 FQGNSA. After removal of 2 bases from V and 4 bases from J, the junction contained 13 bases not matched to a gene. CDR3 sequence (DNA): TGTGCCAGCAGCTTATTTCTGCTGGCGGGGGGGCTGGCAGATACGCAGTATTTT. Amino acid sequence: CASSLFLLAGGLADTQYF.

This clonotype was detected only a few times. The chain joins TRBV7-8 to TRBJ2-1; TRBD2 matches 9 bases. Germline-derived CDR1 and CDR2 are SGHVS and FQNEAQ. The CDR3 has 15 amino acids. Unmatched junction bases numbered 9, after V lost 4 bases and J lost 8 bases. In DNA, the CDR3 is TGTGCCAGCAGCTCTCTAGCGGGGTGGGTGGATGAGCAGTTCTTC. This encodes CASSSLAGWVDEQFF. The whole variable domain, filled in from reference TRBV7-8 and TRBJ2-1, reads GAGVSQSPRYKVAKRGQDVALRCDPISGHVSLFWYQQALGQGPEFLTYFQNEAQLDKSGLPSDRFFAERPEGSVSTLKIQRTQQEDSAVYLCASSSLAGWVDEQFFGPGTRLTVL.

Many counts were recorded for this clonotype. The chain couples TRBV6-5 to TRBJ2-1; D not certain. CDR1 is MNHEY, CDR2 SVGAGI, per germline. This CDR3 is 13 amino acids long. V lost 0 bases and J 7 bases, leaving 7 bases between the germline ends. The CDR3 loop reads CASSYSMVNEQFF. The CDR3 DNA reads as TGTGCCAGCAGTTACTCGATGGTGAATGAGCAGTTCTTC.

The rearrangement uses TRBV7-2 and TRBJ2-5; perhaps TRBD2 as D (5 bases). The V end was cut by 5 bases, the J end by 0 bases, with 13 bases between. The CDR3 runs 15 residues. Germline CDR1 and CDR2: SGHTA and FQGNSA. This chain's CDR3 is CASSTPPGYQETQYF. In DNA, the CDR3 is TGTGCCAGCAGCACCCCTCCGGGATACCAAGAGACCCAGTACTTC. Full variable domain (remainder filled in from reference TRBV7-2 and TRBJ2-5): GAGVSQSPSNKVTEKGKDVELRCDPISGHTALYWYRQSLGQGLEFLIYFQGNSAPDKSGLPSDRFSAERTGGSVSTLTIQRTQQEDSAVYLCASSTPPGYQETQYFGPGTRLLVL.

This clonotype has a count of ten or more. This chain joins TRBV12-3 or TRBV12-4 and TRBJ1-1; unclear D gene. V lost 8 bases, J lost 10 bases, and 17 bases lay in between. This CDR3 has 12 residues. The CDR3 nucleotides read TGTGCCAGCCGACCGTGGGCAGACGGAGCTTTCTTT. This encodes CASRPWADGAFF.

This clonotype was counted between two and nine times. The V call is TRBV28, the J call TRBJ2-5; D is ambiguous. Germline V CDR1 and CDR2: MDHEN, SYDVKM. V lost 7 bases, J lost 1 base, and 16 bases lay in between. The CDR3 is 15 amino acids. CDR3 region: CASTGIRNLQETQYF. For the CDR3, the DNA is TGTGCCAGCACCGGAATCCGGAATCTCCAAGAGACCCAGTACTTC.

The CDR3 region is CASSGPGQNQPQHF. The CDR3 coding sequence is TGCGCCAGCAGCGGTCCGGGACAGAATCAGCCCCAGCATTTT. J is TRBJ1-5 and V is TRBV4-1; TRBD1 matches at 7 bases. The CDR3 is made up of 14 amino acids. The V segment lost 5 bases and the J segment 4 bases; nucleotides outside the gene matches: 5. Germline loops: CDR1 MGHRA, CDR2 YSYEKL.

There are many counts of this clonotype. This chain connects TRBV27 to TRBJ2-3; 7 positions agree with TRBD1. Losses at the gene ends were 5 bases for V and 1 base for J; bases not matched to a gene: 6. The CDR3 extends over 15 amino acids. The germline CDR1 and CDR2 sequences are MNHEY and SMNVEV (reference sequence). The DNA for the CDR3 is TGTGCCAGCAGTCACGGGACAGCCGGCACAGATACGCAGTATTTT. This codes for CASSHGTAGTDTQYF.

As to this clonotype: Being one base from a much bigger clone, this may be a read error. The chain carries TRBV12-3 or TRBV12-4 and TRBJ1-1, with a possible D match to TRBD1 (5 bases). Trimming pared 6 bases from V and 6 bases from J, leaving 11 bases between. This CDR3 has 12 amino acids. CDR3 DNA sequence: TGTGCCAGCAGCCAGGGAGACCCTGAAGCTTTCTTT. It translates to CASSQGDPEAFF.

This clonotype was observed many times. The chain has TRBV20-1 and TRBJ1-1; no firm D call. Trimming pared 0 bases from V and 4 bases from J, leaving 3 bases between. Germline lookup yields CDR1 DFQATT and CDR2 SNEGSKA (reference sequence). The CDR3 runs 11 residues. The CDR3 DNA reads as TGCAGTGCTAGAGATCTCACTGAAGCTTTCTTT. Protein product: CSARDLTEAFF.

The chain joins TRBV4-1 to TRBJ1-2; D might be TRBD1 (5 bases). CDR3 length: 16 amino acids. Germline V CDR1 and CDR2: MGHRA, YSYEKL. Trimming took off 0 bases at V and 3 bases at J, with 14 bases between the two ends. DNA for the CDR3: TGCGCCAGCAGCCAAGATGAGGGGCATAGGGACTATGGCTACACCTTC. It codes for CASSQDEGHRDYGYTF.

This clonotype has at least ten counts. The chain recombines TRBV20-1 with TRBJ2-2; 7 bases line up with TRBD2. The CDR3 has 13 amino acids. V was pared by 5 bases and J by 6 bases, with 6 bases of the junction left unmatched. Germline values: CDR1 DFQATT, CDR2 SNEGSKA (reference sequence). Here the CDR3 DNA reads TGCAGTGCTGGGGGGGGAAGGGCCGGGGAGCTGTTTTTT. This translates into CSAGGGRAGELFF.

Notes on this clonotype: This may arise from a read error, as a much more abundant clone is one base away. Here the CDR3 reads CASSQGRQTDTQYF. CDR3 nucleotide sequence: TGTGCCAGCAGCCAGGGACGCCAAACAGATACGCAGTATTTT. The rearrangement uses TRBV7-6 and TRBJ2-3; either TRBD1 or TRBD2 may fit D (5 bases each). The CDR3 length is 14 residues. Germline values: CDR1 SGHVS, CDR2 FNYEAQ. V lost 5 bases and J 3 bases, leaving 12 bases between the germline ends.

This clonotype showed up many times. The junction departs from the called germline gene at one end, perhaps through a read error. The chain has TRBV6-4 and TRBJ1-5; D might be TRBD1 (6 bases). The germline gives CDR1 MRHNA, CDR2 SNTAGT. The CDR3 sequence is 13 residues long. The CDR3 coding sequence is TGTGCCATCGTGGGGGCTAGCGATCAGCCCCAGCATTTT. It is translated as CAIVGASDQPQHF.

This clonotype has ten or more counts. The chain recombines TRBV24-1 with TRBJ2-5, with D maybe TRBD1 (6 bases). V shed 5 bases and J shed 2 bases, with 23 bases lying between them. The CDR3 totals 18 residues. Germline lookup yields CDR1 KGHDR and CDR2 SFDVKD. The DNA for the CDR3 is TGTGCCACCAGTGGAGGGACAAGACCCAATTCGGGGCAAGAGACCCAGTACTTC. Its translation: CATSGGTRPNSGQETQYF.

This clonotype was picked up many times. The chain links TRBV5-6 to TRBJ2-7, with TRBD1 matching over 7 bases. V shed 5 bases and J 0 bases; nucleotides not matched to a gene: 17. CDR3 length: 18 residues. The V gene's germline CDR1 is SGHDT and CDR2 YYEEEE. The DNA of the CDR3 is TGTGCCAGCAGTGCCGGGACAGAACTTCTCACCGACTCCTACGAGCAGTACTTC. Encoded protein: CASSAGTELLTDSYEQYF.

This clonotype was recorded a few times. V and J are TRBV5-5 and TRBJ2-7; D may match TRBD1 or TRBD2 (5 bases each). V lost 7 bases to trimming and J lost 6 bases, with 5 bases between them. CDR1 and CDR2 from the germline V gene are SGHKS and YYEKEE (reference sequence). The CDR3 is 9 residues long. The CDR3 loop is CASGTEQYF. The CDR3, as DNA: TGTGCCAGCGGGACCGAGCAGTACTTC.

This clonotype was observed at least ten times. V is TRBV20-1 and J is TRBJ2-7; 8 bases fit TRBD1. Germline V CDR1 and CDR2: DFQATT, SNEGSKA (reference sequence). The length of the CDR3 is 14 residues. Trimming took 1 base from V and 2 from J; bases not matched to a gene: 4. For the CDR3, the DNA is TGCAGTGCTAGAGCGAAGACAGGGGCCTACGAGCAGTACGTC. Its translation is CSARAKTGAYEQYV.

This clonotype was found many times. The J gene is TRBJ2-1, the V gene TRBV12-5; TRBD1 matches 7 bases. Germline loops: CDR1 LGHNT, CDR2 FRNRAP. This CDR3 is 12 amino acids long. The trim removed 2 bases at V and 11 bases at J, leaving 3 bases unmatched. This CDR3 is CASGLRGLKQFF. The CDR3 DNA follows: TGTGCTAGTGGTTTGAGGGGGCTGAAGCAGTTCTTC.

This clonotype has a count of ten or more. This chain joins TRBV4-3 and TRBJ2-1; D gene uncertain. CDR1 and CDR2 (germline): LGHNA, YSLEER. Trimming took off 0 bases at V and 0 bases at J, with 12 bases between the two ends. The CDR3 runs 17 residues. CDR3 nucleotides: TGCGCCAGCAGCCAAGACGTGCCGGGCACCTCCTACAATGAGCAGTTCTTC. This translates into CASSQDVPGTSYNEQFF.

The chain carries TRBV7-9 and TRBJ2-3, with D tentatively TRBD2 (5 bases). Trimming removed 2 bases at V and 0 bases at J, with 12 bases between. The length of the CDR3 is 16 residues. CDR1 SEHNR and CDR2 FQNEAQ come from the germline V gene (reference sequence). In DNA form, the CDR3 reads TGTGCCAGCAGCTTAAGACCGGGGTCTAGCACAGATACGCAGTATTTT. This translates into CASSLRPGSSTDTQYF.

This clonotype has ten or more counts. The gene calls are TRBV2 and TRBJ1-1; no reliable D call. Germline CDR1 and CDR2: SNHLY and FYNNEI. V was trimmed by 6 bases and J by 7 bases, leaving 12 bases between them. CDR3 length equals 12 residues. CDR3 nucleotides: TGTGCCAGCAGCGATGAGGGCCTTGAAGCTTTCTTT. Residues: CASSDEGLEAFF.

The sample holds a few counts of this clonotype. CDR3 protein: CASRTGTDTQYF. In nucleotides, the CDR3 is TGCGCCAGCAGGACAGGGACAGATACGCAGTATTTT. This chain uses TRBV5-1 with TRBJ2-3, with 7 nucleotides matching TRBD1. Per germline, CDR1 SGHRS and CDR2 YFSETQ. The junction had 0 bases not matched to a gene; V was cut back by 5 bases and J by 3 bases. CDR3 size: 12 residues.

This clonotype occurred a few times. This chain connects TRBV4-1 to TRBJ1-5; D gene unclear. Trimming shortened V by 4 bases and J by 4 bases, and 11 bases separated the two germline ends. This CDR3 is 14 amino acids long. CDR1 and CDR2 from the germline V gene are MGHRA and YSYEKL. The CDR3: CASSPPSLNQPQHF. The CDR3 nucleotides read TGCGCCAGCAGCCCCCCGAGCCTAAATCAGCCCCAGCATTTT.

This clonotype was seen only a few times. This chain links TRBV12-3 or TRBV12-4 with TRBJ1-1; D is undetermined. V was shortened by 2 bases and J by 7 bases, with 14 bases between the two germline ends. The CDR3 is made up of 14 amino acids. CDR3 sequence reads: CASSLKVLQVEAFF. DNA for the CDR3: TGTGCCAGCAGTTTAAAGGTCCTGCAGGTTGAAGCTTTCTTT.